This record concerns one T cell receptor beta chain sequence. Trimming removed 8 bases from V and 7 bases from J; junction bases left unmatched: 5. Germline lookup yields CDR1 SNHLY and CDR2 FYNNEI. This CDR3 comprises 12 residues. This specimen belongs to a study of CD8+CD57+ T cells in acquired aplastic anemia. Genomic DNA constituted the template upon which TCR beta VDJ and CDR3 profiling was performed. TCRdb reanalysed the reads using MiXCR and keeps one entry per CDR3 protein. The table lists some 190,000 distinct CDR3 sequences, less than 70% of them singletons, with roughly 15% in the top ten. V and J are TRBV2 and TRBJ1-2; 9 nucleotides agree with TRBD1. The TCR sequence derives from a human donor in good health, serving as a control. Source material: sorted CD4+, CD8+, or CD8+CD57+ T cells (not recorded which) from PBMCs. The CDR3: CASGTGTVGYTF. CDR3 DNA: TGTGCCAGCGGGACAGGGACGGTTGGCTACACCTTC. Together with reference TRBV2 and TRBJ1-2, the CDR3 gives the full variable domain: EPEVTQTPSHQVTQMGQEVILRCVPISNHLYFYWYRQILGQKVEFLVSFYNNEISEKSEIFDDQFSVERPDGSNFTLKIRSTKLEDSAMYFCASGTGTVGYTFGSGTRLTVV.